This T cell receptor (beta chain) was sequenced in a study of T cell responses to AZD1222 COVID-19 vaccine. The CDR3 is 14 residues long. Germline trimming cut 4 bases from V and 8 bases from J; bases unmatched to any gene: 5. CDR1 MGHDK and CDR2 SYGVNS come from the germline V gene. The sample holds one count of this clone. What it recognizes is unknown. Study-wide results and limits: White British donors predominated, females outnumbered males, and clonal diversity was possibly underestimated. The study found Spike-specific TCR breadth and depth rose after two AZD1222 doses. Nearly half of spike-specific TCRs reportedly go after variant regions that carry no mutations. Spike-wide vaccine-associated CD4 TCRs dominated at 160-218 and 743-854.

Repertoires were generated with immunoSEQ multiplex PCR, while TCRdb's copy carries only in-frame clones and drops some. This table holds approximately 130,000 clones, over 85% found once. This sequence joins TRBV25-1 and TRBJ1-4, with 9 bases lining up with TRBD1. The source material was peripheral blood, sampled on day 0 of AZD1222 vaccination. The TCR was taken from an adult in good health. As DNA, the CDR3 is TGTGCCAGCAGTGTGGGACAGGGAGTCGAAAAACTGTTTTTT. Amino acid sequence: CASSVGQGVEKLFF.